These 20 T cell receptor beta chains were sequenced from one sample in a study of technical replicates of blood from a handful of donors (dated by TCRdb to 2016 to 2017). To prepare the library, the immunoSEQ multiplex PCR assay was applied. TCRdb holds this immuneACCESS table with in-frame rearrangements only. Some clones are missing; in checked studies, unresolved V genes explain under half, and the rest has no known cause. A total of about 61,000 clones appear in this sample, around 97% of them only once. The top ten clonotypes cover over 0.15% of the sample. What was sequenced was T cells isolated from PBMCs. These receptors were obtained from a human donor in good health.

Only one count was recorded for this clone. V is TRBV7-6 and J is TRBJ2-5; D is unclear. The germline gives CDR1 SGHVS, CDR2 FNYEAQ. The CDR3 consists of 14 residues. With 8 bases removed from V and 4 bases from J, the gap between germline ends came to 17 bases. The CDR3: CASQREDGGETQYF. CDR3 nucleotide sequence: TGTGCCAGCCAGCGTGAGGATGGCGGAGAGACCCAGTACTTC.

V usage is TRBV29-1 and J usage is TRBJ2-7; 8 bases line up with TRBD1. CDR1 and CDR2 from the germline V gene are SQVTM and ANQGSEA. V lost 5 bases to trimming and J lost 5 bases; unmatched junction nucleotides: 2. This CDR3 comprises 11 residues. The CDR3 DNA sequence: TGCAGCGTTTCACAGGGGGACGAGCAGTACTTC. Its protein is CSVSQGDEQYF.

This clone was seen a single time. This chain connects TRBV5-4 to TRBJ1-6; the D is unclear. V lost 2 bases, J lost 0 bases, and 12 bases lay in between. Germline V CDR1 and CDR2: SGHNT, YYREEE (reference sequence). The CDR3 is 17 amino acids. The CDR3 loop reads CASSFSFRSSYNSPLHF. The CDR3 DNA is TGTGCCAGCAGCTTTTCCTTTCGGAGCTCCTATAATTCACCCCTCCACTTT.

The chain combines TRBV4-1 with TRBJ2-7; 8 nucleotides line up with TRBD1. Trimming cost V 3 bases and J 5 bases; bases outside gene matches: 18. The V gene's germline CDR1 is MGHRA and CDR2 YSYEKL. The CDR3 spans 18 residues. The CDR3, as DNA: TGCGCCAGCAGCCATCCTAGCGACAGGGGTGGACTGTTCCACGAGCAGTACTTC. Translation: CASSHPSDRGGLFHEQYF.

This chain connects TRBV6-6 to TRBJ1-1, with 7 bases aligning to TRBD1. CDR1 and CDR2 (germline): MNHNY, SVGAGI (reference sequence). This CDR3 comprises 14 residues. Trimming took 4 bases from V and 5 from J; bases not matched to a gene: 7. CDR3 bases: TGTGCCAGCAGTTTCCCCCGGGACAGTACTGAAGCTTTCTTT. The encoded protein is CASSFPRDSTEAFF.

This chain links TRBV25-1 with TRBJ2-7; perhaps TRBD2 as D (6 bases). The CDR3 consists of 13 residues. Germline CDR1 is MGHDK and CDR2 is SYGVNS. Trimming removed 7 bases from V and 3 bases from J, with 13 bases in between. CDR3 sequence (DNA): TGTGCCAGCACTATGGGGACTTACTACGAGCAGTACTTC. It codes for CASTMGTYYEQYF.

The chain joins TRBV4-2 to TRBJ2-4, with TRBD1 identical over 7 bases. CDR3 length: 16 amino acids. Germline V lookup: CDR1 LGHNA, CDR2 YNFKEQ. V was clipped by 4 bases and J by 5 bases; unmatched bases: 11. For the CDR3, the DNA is TGTGCCAGCAGCCTAAATACAGGGGTAGGAGAAAACATTCAGTACTTC. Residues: CASSLNTGVGENIQYF.

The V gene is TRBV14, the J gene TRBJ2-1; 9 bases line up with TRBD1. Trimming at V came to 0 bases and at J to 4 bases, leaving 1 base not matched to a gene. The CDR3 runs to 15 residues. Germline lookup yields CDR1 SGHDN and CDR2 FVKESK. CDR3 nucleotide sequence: TGTGCCAGCAGCCAAGAGGGGACAGGGTACAATGAGCAGTTCTTC. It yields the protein CASSQEGTGYNEQFF.

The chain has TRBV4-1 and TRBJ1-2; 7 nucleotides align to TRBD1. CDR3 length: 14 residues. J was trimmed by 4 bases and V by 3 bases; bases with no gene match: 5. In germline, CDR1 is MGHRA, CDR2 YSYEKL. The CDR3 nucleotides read TGCGCCAGCAGCCAGGCAGGGGGAGGCTATGGCTACACCTTC. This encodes CASSQAGGGYGYTF.

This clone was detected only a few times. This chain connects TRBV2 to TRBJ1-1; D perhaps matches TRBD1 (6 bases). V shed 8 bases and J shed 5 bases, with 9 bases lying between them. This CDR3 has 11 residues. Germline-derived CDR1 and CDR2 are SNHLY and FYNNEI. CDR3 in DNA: TGTGCCAGCGATCAGGGGACTGAAGCTTTCTTT. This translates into CASDQGTEAFF.

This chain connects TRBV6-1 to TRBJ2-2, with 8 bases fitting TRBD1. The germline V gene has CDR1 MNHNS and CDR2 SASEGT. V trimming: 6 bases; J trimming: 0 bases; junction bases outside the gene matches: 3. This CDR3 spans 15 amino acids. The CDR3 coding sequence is TGTGCCAGCAGAGGGACAGGTTCGAACACCGGGGAGCTGTTTTTT. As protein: CASRGTGSNTGELFF.

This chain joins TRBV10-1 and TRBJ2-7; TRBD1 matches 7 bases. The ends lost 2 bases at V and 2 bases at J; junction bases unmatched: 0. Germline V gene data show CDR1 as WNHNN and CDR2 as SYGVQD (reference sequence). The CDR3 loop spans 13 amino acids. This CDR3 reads CASSETGAYEQYF. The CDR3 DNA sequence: TGCGCCAGCAGTGAGACAGGGGCCTACGAGCAGTACTTC.

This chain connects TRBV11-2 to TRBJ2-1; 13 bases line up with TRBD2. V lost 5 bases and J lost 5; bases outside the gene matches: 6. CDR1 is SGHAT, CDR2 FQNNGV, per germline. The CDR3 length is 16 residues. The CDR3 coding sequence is TGTGCCAGCAGCACTAGCGGGAGGGCCTTAAACAATGAGCAGTTCTTC. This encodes CASSTSGRALNNEQFF.

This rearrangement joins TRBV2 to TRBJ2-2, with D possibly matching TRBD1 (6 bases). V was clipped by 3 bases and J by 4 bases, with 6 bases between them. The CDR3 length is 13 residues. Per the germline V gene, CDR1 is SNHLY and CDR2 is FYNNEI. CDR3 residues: CASSETGTGELFF. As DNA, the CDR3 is TGTGCCAGCAGTGAGACAGGCACCGGGGAGCTGTTTTTT.

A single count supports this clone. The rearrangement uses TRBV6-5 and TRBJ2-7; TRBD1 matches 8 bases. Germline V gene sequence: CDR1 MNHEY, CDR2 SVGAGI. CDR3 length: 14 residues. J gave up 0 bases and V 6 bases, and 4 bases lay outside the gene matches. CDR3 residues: CASSPGGNSYEQYF. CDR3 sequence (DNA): TGTGCCAGCAGCCCAGGGGGCAACTCCTACGAGCAGTACTTC.

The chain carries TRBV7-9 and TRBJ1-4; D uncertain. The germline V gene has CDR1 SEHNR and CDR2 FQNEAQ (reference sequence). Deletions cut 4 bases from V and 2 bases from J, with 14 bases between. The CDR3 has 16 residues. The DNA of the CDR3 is TGTGCCAGCAGCTCCTCGAACGGAGGGACTAATGAAAAACTGTTTTTT. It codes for CASSSSNGGTNEKLFF.

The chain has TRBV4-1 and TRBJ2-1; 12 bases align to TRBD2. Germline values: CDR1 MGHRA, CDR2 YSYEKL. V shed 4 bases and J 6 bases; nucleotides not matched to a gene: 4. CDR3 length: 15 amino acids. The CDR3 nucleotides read TGCGCCAGCAGCCTTCGGACTAGCGGGGTCAATGAGCAGTTCTTC. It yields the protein CASSLRTSGVNEQFF.

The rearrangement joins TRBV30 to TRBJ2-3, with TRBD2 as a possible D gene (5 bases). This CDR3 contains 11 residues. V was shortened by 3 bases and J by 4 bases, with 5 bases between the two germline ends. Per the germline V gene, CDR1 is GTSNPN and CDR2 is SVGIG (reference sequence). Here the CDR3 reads CAWRLADTQYF. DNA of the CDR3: TGTGCCTGGAGACTAGCAGATACGCAGTATTTT.

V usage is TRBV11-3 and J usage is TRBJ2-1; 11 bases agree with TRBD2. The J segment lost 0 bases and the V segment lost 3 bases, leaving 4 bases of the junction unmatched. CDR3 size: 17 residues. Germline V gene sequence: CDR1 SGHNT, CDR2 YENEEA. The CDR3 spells CASSFSSGGYSYNEQFF. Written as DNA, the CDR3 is TGTGCCAGCAGCTTTTCTAGCGGGGGGTACTCCTACAATGAGCAGTTCTTC.

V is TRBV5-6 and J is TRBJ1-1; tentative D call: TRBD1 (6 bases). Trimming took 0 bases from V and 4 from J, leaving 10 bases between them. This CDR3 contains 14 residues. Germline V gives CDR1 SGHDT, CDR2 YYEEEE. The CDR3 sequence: CASSLGGGGTEAFF. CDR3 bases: TGTGCCAGCAGCTTGGGGGGAGGGGGCACTGAAGCTTTCTTT.